The source of this T cell receptor (beta chain) is a study of cytomegalovirus exposure and HLA in healthy donors. General study findings and limits: Rare TCR sequences predominated, though certain public TCRs were found in many donors. The study recorded 150 to 200 TCR beta chains that were cytomegalovirus-associated. Follow-up analysis seemed to connect common viral pathogens with several of the most significant clusters identified. Among donors in an Asian-associated ancestry cluster, a later analysis reportedly found fewer N-insertions than the approximately 700-donor mean.

13 Jbeta primers and 60 Vbeta primers were used for the PCR. This table comes from immunoSEQ multiplex PCR, and its TCRdb copy is limited to in-frame clones, with some not included. Of 95,000 to 150,000 clones in the sample, 77% are singletons; the top ten hold about 3.7%. This CDR3 is 15 amino acids long. V gave up 2 bases and J gave up 4 bases; unmatched junction bases: 6. The V gene's germline CDR1 is SGHDT and CDR2 YYEEEE. On this clone: The antigen is not known.

The material sequenced was PBMCs. The chain uses TRBV5-6 and TRBJ2-1; 7 nucleotides match TRBD1. The source of this sequence is a human donor in good health. CDR3: CASSFEGATYNEQFF. DNA of the CDR3: TGTGCCAGCAGCTTCGAGGGGGCCACGTACAATGAGCAGTTCTTC.